This TCR beta chain is from a study of T cells in localized non-small cell lung cancer. The study's findings and limits: Overall survival was longer when the density of T cells in the blood was higher. Across samples, adjacent lung featured a median approximately 60 of the top 100 tumor clones. T cell clonality was highest in uninvolved adjacent lung, above tumor.

Method: immunoSEQ multiplex PCR; TCRdb's copy keeps in-frame clones and lacks some. In the table there are 30,000 to 35,000 clones, 85% to 95% of which are singletons. A single count supports this clone. The antigen is not known. The germline V gene encodes CDR1 SGHNT and CDR2 YYREEE (reference sequence). The CDR3 consists of 14 residues. V was clipped by 2 bases and J by 3 bases, with 11 bases between them. The chain combines TRBV5-4 with TRBJ1-1; D is undetermined. Sequenced here: peripheral blood, sampled before any cancer treatment. The sequence came from a female donor of 60 years or more with stage I lung adenocarcinoma. The DNA of the CDR3 is TGTGCCAGCAGCTTCACCGGGAGGCACACTGAAGCTTTCTTT. The encoded protein is CASSFTGRHTEAFF.